The 11 T cell receptor beta chains below were found in one sample sequenced in a study of Graves' ophthalmopathy and Graves' hyperthyroidism. Using RNA transcripts, the TCR beta CDR3 regions were amplified. Second-round multiplex PCR followed a first-round RT-PCR using HTBI primers. MiXCR, applied by TCRdb to the multiplex PCR reads, yields one record per CDR3 protein. The data contain 900,000 to 1,200,000 distinct CDR3 sequences, about two fifths of them seen just once; the ten biggest clones take up over 8.5%. Sequences were obtained from peripheral blood or thyroid tissue (not recorded which). The receptors here all came from an adult man with Graves' hyperthyroidism.

This clonotype was observed at least ten times. The chain couples TRBV29-1 to TRBJ2-7, with 7 bases aligning to TRBD1. V shed 5 bases, J shed 7 bases, and the junction held 8 bases outside the gene matches. This CDR3 contains 12 residues. Germline CDR1 reads SQVTM; CDR2 reads ANQGSEA. The CDR3 bases are TGCAGCGTTTCAACAGGGGCGAGGGAGCAGTACTTC. This encodes CSVSTGAREQYF.

The chain carries TRBV5-5 and TRBJ1-2; D perhaps matches TRBD1 (5 bases). The CDR3 sequence is 17 residues long. Trimming shortened V by 1 base and J by 6 bases, and 22 bases separated the two germline ends. CDR1 and CDR2 from the germline V gene are SGHKS and YYEKEE (reference sequence). CDR3 in amino acids: CASSLRGFLDGENGYTF. The CDR3 DNA reads as TGTGCCAGCAGCTTGAGGGGTTTTTTGGATGGCGAAAATGGCTACACCTTC.

The chain carries TRBV7-2 and TRBJ1-1, with 7 bases that match TRBD1. CDR1 and CDR2 from the germline V gene are SGHTA and FQGNSA. This CDR3 has 14 residues. CDR3 protein: CASRTGPMNTEAFF. CDR3 DNA sequence: TGTGCTAGCCGGACAGGACCAATGAACACTGAAGCTTTCTTT.

This clonotype showed up many times. The rearrangement links TRBV29-1 to TRBJ2-7, with D possibly being TRBD1 or TRBD2 (5 bases each). V was clipped by 4 bases and J by 4 bases, with 11 bases between them. The germline V gene encodes CDR1 SQVTM and CDR2 ANQGSEA. The CDR3 runs 12 residues. CDR3 DNA: TGCAGCGTTGTTGAGGGGCCGTACGAGCAGTACTTC. Translated, it gives CSVVEGPYEQYF.

This clonotype was counted at least ten times. V and J are TRBV2 and TRBJ1-1, with a possible D match to TRBD1 (5 bases). CDR1 and CDR2 (germline): SNHLY, FYNNEI. Trimming removed 4 bases at V and 11 bases at J, with 14 bases between. CDR3 length: 12 amino acids. This CDR3 reads CASSGRWQGAFF. The DNA of the CDR3 is TGTGCCAGCAGTGGTAGGTGGCAGGGCGCTTTCTTT.

The CDR3 DNA follows: TGTGCCAGCATTTGTCGGACAGAGAAGGATCAGCCCCAGCATTTT. Protein sequence: CASICRTEKDQPQHF. This chain uses TRBV28 with TRBJ1-5, with a possible D match to TRBD1 (6 bases). CDR3 length: 15 amino acids. Trimming took 7 bases from V and 5 from J, leaving 18 bases between them. CDR1 is MDHEN, CDR2 SYDVKM, per germline.

This clonotype showed up just a few times. DNA of the CDR3: TGTGCCAGCAGCTTTAGGGGACAGGGGCGGACTGAAGCTTTCTTT. Protein product: CASSFRGQGRTEAFF. V and J are TRBV6-2 or TRBV6-3 and TRBJ1-1, with 10 nucleotides matching TRBD1. The CDR3 is 15 amino acids. Germline lookup yields CDR1 MNHEY and CDR2 SVGEGT. The V and J ends lost 6 bases and 5 bases, in that order; junction bases with no gene match: 9.

In its sample, this clonotype was seen many times. This sequence joins TRBV7-2 and TRBJ2-7, with D possibly being TRBD1 (5 bases). From germline, CDR1 is SGHTA and CDR2 FQGNSA. The CDR3 is 12 amino acids. The V gene lost 1 base and the J gene lost 8 bases, with 9 bases spanning the gap. The CDR3 DNA reads TGTGCCAGCAGCTTAGATCCAGGGCAGCAGTACTTC. This codes for CASSLDPGQQYF.

This clonotype was seen repeatedly, ten times or more. The genes are TRBV5-5 and TRBJ1-6; D uncertain. Germline loops: CDR1 SGHKS, CDR2 YYEKEE (reference sequence). The CDR3 contains 15 residues. Deletions cut 1 base from V and 9 bases from J, with 14 bases between. The CDR3 coding sequence is TGTGCCAGCAGCTTGTTCCGGGGAAGTAGTTCACCCCTCCACTTT. It yields the protein CASSLFRGSSSPLHF.

The chain uses TRBV20-1 and TRBJ2-7, with 8 bases identical to TRBD2. The trim removed 7 bases at V and 3 bases at J, leaving 11 bases unmatched. Germline-derived CDR1 and CDR2 are DFQATT and SNEGSKA (reference sequence). The CDR3 is 14 amino acids. The CDR3 loop is CSVQDSSGGYEQYF. CDR3 sequence (DNA): TGCAGTGTCCAAGATTCGAGCGGGGGCTACGAGCAGTACTTC.

The CDR3 DNA reads as TGTGCCAGCAGCCCCTACGGTCTTAGGGGCACCGGGGAGCTGTTTTTT. It specifies CASSPYGLRGTGELFF. The genes are TRBV7-3 and TRBJ2-2; tentatively, D is TRBD1 (5 bases). The CDR3 spans 16 residues. Trimming stripped 5 bases from V and 4 bases from J, with 17 bases between. The germline V gene has CDR1 SGHTA and CDR2 FQGTGA.